These 23 T cell receptor beta chains share one sample of origin, sequenced in a study of cytomegalovirus exposure and HLA in healthy donors. Amplification used 60 Vbeta primers and 13 Jbeta primers. The table came from immunoSEQ multiplex PCR; TCRdb's copy has only in-frame clones and leaves some out. The data show over 100,000 clones, around three fifths seen once. The source material was PBMCs. The receptors derive from a woman in her thirties or forties in good health and CMV-seronegative.

This sequence joins TRBV9 and TRBJ2-3; possible D gene TRBD2, 6 bases. V was cut by 1 base and J by 4 bases, with 16 bases left in between. This CDR3 region has 16 residues. Germline CDR1 reads SGDLS; CDR2 reads YYNGEE. The DNA for the CDR3 is TGTGCCAGCAGCGTAAGGGTGGAGGGTTGGGCAGATACGCAGTATTTT. It is translated as CASSVRVEGWADTQYF. Full variable domain (missing parts from reference TRBV9 and TRBJ2-3): DSGVTQTPKHLITATGQRVTLRCSPRSGDLSVYWYQQSLDQGLQFLIQYYNGEERAKGNILERFSAQQFPDLHSELNLSSLELGDSALYFCASSVRVEGWADTQYFGPGTRLTVL.

The rearrangement uses TRBV4-1 and TRBJ2-1; D is undetermined. Looked up from germline, CDR1 is MGHRA and CDR2 is YSYEKL. Between the trimmed V and J ends, which lost 2 bases and 8 bases, there was a span of 10 bases. The CDR3 length is 13 residues. This CDR3 is CASSQNYRDEQFF. CDR3 coding DNA: TGCGCCAGCAGCCAAAATTACCGGGATGAGCAGTTCTTC.

The CDR3 nucleotides are TGTGCCAGCAGTGAGCGGGGGGGAAGGCAGCCCCAGCATTTT. It is translated as CASSERGGRQPQHF. The gene calls are TRBV25-1 and TRBJ1-5; a weak D match, TRBD1 (5 bases). Germline values: CDR1 MGHDK, CDR2 SYGVNS. The V end lost 3 bases, the J end lost 7 bases, and 13 bases lay between the germline ends. This CDR3 spans 14 amino acids. Together with reference TRBV25-1 and TRBJ1-5, the CDR3 gives the full variable domain: EADIYQTPRYLVIGTGKKITLECSQTMGHDKMYWYQQDPGMELHLIHYSYGVNSTEKGDLSSESTVSRIRTEHFPLTLESARPSHTSQYLCASSERGGRQPQHFGDGTRLSIL.

A few counts support this clone. The CDR3 is CASSPRTGSDNEQFF. As DNA, the CDR3 is TGTGCCAGCTCACCAAGGACAGGGAGTGACAATGAGCAGTTCTTC. V is TRBV18 and J is TRBJ2-1; TRBD1 matches at 8 bases. This CDR3 region has 15 residues. J lost 5 bases, V lost 2 bases, and 5 bases had no gene match. CDR1 and CDR2 (germline): KGHSH, LQKENI.

This chain uses TRBV4-1 with TRBJ1-4, with D perhaps matching TRBD1 (6 bases). The CDR3 runs to 15 residues. Germline V gives CDR1 MGHRA, CDR2 YSYEKL. Between the trimmed V and J ends, which lost 1 base and 3 bases, there was a span of 9 bases. The chain's CDR3 is CASSQVTGANEKLFF. CDR3 nucleotides: TGCGCCAGCAGCCAAGTGACAGGAGCTAATGAAAAACTGTTTTTT.

The rearrangement joins TRBV4-2 to TRBJ2-3; 7 bases agree with TRBD2. The trim removed 1 base at V and 2 bases at J, leaving 0 bases unmatched. This CDR3 has 14 amino acids. Germline values: CDR1 LGHNA, CDR2 YNFKEQ. The CDR3 loop is CASSQGLATDTQYF. The DNA for the CDR3 is TGTGCCAGCAGCCAAGGACTAGCCACAGATACGCAGTATTTT.

The J gene is TRBJ2-7, the V gene TRBV5-1; 7 positions match TRBD2. In germline, CDR1 is SGHRS, CDR2 YFSETQ. The CDR3 consists of 17 residues. V gave up 4 bases and J gave up 3 bases; unmatched junction bases: 16. The CDR3 DNA is TGCGCCAGCAGCCCGGAGGTCATCGGGGGGTCTCTCTACGAGCAGTACTTC. This encodes CASSPEVIGGSLYEQYF.

The chain joins TRBV2 to TRBJ1-1, with D unclear. This CDR3 is 13 amino acids long. Trimming shortened V by 6 bases and J by 4 bases, and 12 bases separated the two germline ends. CDR1 and CDR2 (germline): SNHLY, FYNNEI. The CDR3 reads CASRLIPGTEAFF. In DNA form, the CDR3 reads TGTGCCAGCAGACTGATCCCGGGCACTGAAGCTTTCTTT.

This clone was seen a single time. This rearrangement joins TRBV5-1 to TRBJ1-1; TRBD1 might be the D (5 bases). Germline V gene lookup returns CDR1 SGHRS and CDR2 YFSETQ. V lost 4 bases, J lost 2 bases, and 12 bases lay in between. CDR3 size: 14 residues. The CDR3 reads CASSAGQHNTEAFF. The CDR3 nucleotides are TGCGCCAGCAGCGCGGGGCAACATAACACTGAAGCTTTCTTT.

The chain employs TRBV7-3 and TRBJ2-2, with a weak D call TRBD1 (6 bases). This CDR3 region has 15 residues. Germline CDR1 and CDR2: SGHTA and FQGTGA. Trimming took off 1 base at V and 4 bases at J, with 10 bases between the two ends. The CDR3: CASSLMTGRTGELFF. The CDR3 DNA sequence: TGTGCCAGCAGCTTAATGACAGGCCGCACCGGGGAGCTGTTTTTT.

This clone showed up just once. This chain joins TRBV7-9 and TRBJ2-2, with 7 bases matching TRBD2. The germline CDR1 and CDR2 sequences are SEHNR and FQNEAQ (reference sequence). This CDR3 has 14 amino acids. The V segment lost 7 bases and the J segment 4 bases; nucleotides outside the gene matches: 6. This chain's CDR3 is CASTRGVSTGELFF. CDR3 DNA sequence: TGTGCCAGCACCCGGGGGGTGTCCACCGGGGAGCTGTTTTTT.

The V call is TRBV30, the J call TRBJ1-2; D is unclear. V was shortened by 0 bases and J by 9 bases, with 8 bases between the two germline ends. The V gene's germline CDR1 is GTSNPN and CDR2 SVGIG (reference sequence). This CDR3 comprises 11 residues. The CDR3 protein is CAWSVPYSYTF. Here the CDR3 DNA reads TGTGCCTGGAGTGTCCCATACAGCTACACCTTC. Together with reference TRBV30 and TRBJ1-2, the CDR3 gives the full variable domain: SQTIHQWPATLVQPVGSPLSLECTVEGTSNPNLYWYRQAAGRGLQLLFYSVGIGQISSEVPQNLSASRPQDRQFILSSKKLLLSDSGFYLCAWSVPYSYTFGSGTRLTVV.

The chain combines TRBV4-2 with TRBJ2-3; D is possibly TRBD2 (6 bases). The germline V and J ends were trimmed by 4 bases and 0 bases, with 17 bases remaining between them. The CDR3 has 17 residues. Germline V gene sequence: CDR1 LGHNA, CDR2 YNFKEQ. The CDR3 reads CASSRAAWRGSTDTQYF. The CDR3 DNA sequence: TGTGCCAGCAGCCGAGCGGCTTGGCGGGGCAGCACAGATACGCAGTATTTT.

The chain uses TRBV28 and TRBJ2-7, with 8 nucleotides matching TRBD1. This CDR3 spans 16 amino acids. Trimming removed 5 bases from V and 6 bases from J; junction bases left unmatched: 15. The V gene's germline CDR1 is MDHEN and CDR2 SYDVKM. The CDR3 DNA sequence: TGTGCCAGCAGTCCTCGCCGGACAGGGAGGTCGGGCGAGCAGTACTTC. Amino acid sequence: CASSPRRTGRSGEQYF.

V and J are TRBV7-2 and TRBJ1-3, with D tentatively TRBD1 (6 bases). This CDR3 region has 14 residues. Trimming left V 6 bases short and J 0 bases short, with 9 bases between. Looked up from germline, CDR1 is SGHTA and CDR2 is FQGNSA. Here the CDR3 reads CASRRDISGNTIYF. The CDR3 nucleotides are TGTGCCAGCAGGAGGGACATCTCTGGAAACACCATATATTTT.

The genes are TRBV5-4 and TRBJ2-3; 8 bases are a match to TRBD1. V dropped 6 bases and J dropped 2; count of bases not matched to a gene: 11. The length of the CDR3 is 16 residues. The V gene's germline CDR1 is SGHNT and CDR2 YYREEE (reference sequence). The CDR3 protein is CASTIGGTGVTDTQYF. The CDR3 DNA follows: TGTGCCAGCACCATTGGGGGGACAGGAGTCACAGATACGCAGTATTTT.

On this clone: The junction differs from germline at one of its ends, possibly a read error. The rearrangement links TRBV5-1 to TRBJ1-5; D remains ambiguous. This CDR3 region has 14 residues. In germline, CDR1 is SGHRS, CDR2 YFSETQ. The CDR3 DNA reads as TGCGCCAGCAGCTTGGAGGGAGGCAAGCAGCCCCAGCATTTT. Its translation: CASSLEGGKQPQHF.

This chain links TRBV7-9 with TRBJ1-3; D is undetermined. The CDR3 consists of 17 residues. The V end was cut by 9 bases, the J end by 2 bases, with 23 bases between. Looked up from germline, CDR1 is SEHNR and CDR2 is FQNEAQ (reference sequence). CDR3 nucleotides: TGTGCCAGTGGTAGTTGGGGAGGCGGTGAGGCTGGAAACACCATATATTTT. Translation: CASGSWGGGEAGNTIYF.

The J gene is TRBJ1-5, the V gene TRBV15; D ambiguous. Germline-derived CDR1 and CDR2 are LNHNV and YYDKDF (reference sequence). This CDR3 region has 13 residues. Trimming shortened V by 6 bases and J by 4 bases, and 10 bases separated the two germline ends. The CDR3 DNA sequence: TGTGCCACCAGGGAGGGTAGTAATCAGCCCCAGCATTTT. It encodes CATREGSNQPQHF.

V gene TRBV4-1 combines with J gene TRBJ2-5, with 7 bases identical to TRBD1. The germline CDR1 and CDR2 sequences are MGHRA and YSYEKL. The V and J ends lost 0 bases and 4 bases, in that order; junction bases with no gene match: 14. The CDR3 loop spans 18 amino acids. The CDR3 DNA reads as TGCGCCAGCAGCCAAGATCCCCCGCAGGGGGTACCTAGAGAGACCCAGTACTTC. Its protein is CASSQDPPQGVPRETQYF.

This chain uses TRBV28 with TRBJ2-1; D gene unclear. The CDR3 length is 12 residues. CDR1 is MDHEN, CDR2 SYDVKM, per germline. The V and J ends lost 6 bases and 10 bases respectively, with 13 bases between them. The CDR3 region has the DNA TGTGCCAGCAGCTCCCAGGTCACGGAGCAGTTCTTC. Protein: CASSSQVTEQFF. Looking up the rest from reference TRBV28 and TRBJ2-1 gives the full variable domain: DVKVTQSSRYLVKRTGEKVFLECVQDMDHENMFWYRQDPGLGLRLIYFSYDVKMKEKGDIPEGYSVSREKKERFSLILESASTNQTSMYLCASSSQVTEQFFGPGTRLTVL.

The rearrangement uses TRBV7-2 and TRBJ1-4; TRBD1 is a possible D gene (5 bases). Germline values: CDR1 SGHTA, CDR2 FQGNSA. V dropped 8 bases and J dropped 0 bases, with 13 bases sitting between them. The CDR3 has 15 amino acids. The DNA for the CDR3 is TGTGCCAGCGGTCCAGGGTGGACAACTAATGAAAAACTGTTTTTT. This translates into CASGPGWTTNEKLFF.

V and J are TRBV20-1 and TRBJ2-2, with no clear D. The germline gives CDR1 DFQATT, CDR2 SNEGSKA (reference sequence). Deletions cut 6 bases from V and 4 bases from J, with 6 bases between. The CDR3 consists of 11 residues. CDR3 coding DNA: TGCAGTGCCAGTGGCACCGGGGAGCTGTTTTTT. Its protein is CSASGTGELFF.